The 25 T cell receptor beta chains below come from one sample, sequenced in a study of T cell responses to AZD1222 COVID-19 vaccine. The protocol was immunoSEQ multiplex PCR, while the TCRdb copy is restricted to in-frame clones and leaves out a portion. This table has about 170,000 clones, roughly 92% appearing once. Source: peripheral blood, taken on day 0 of AZD1222 vaccination. Receptors originate from an adult in good health.

The V gene is TRBV7-6, the J gene TRBJ2-7, with TRBD2 matching 9 bases. V lost 2 bases to trimming and J lost 2 bases; unmatched junction nucleotides: 16. Germline CDR1 SGHVS, CDR2 FNYEAQ. The length of the CDR3 is 19 residues. CDR3 sequence (DNA): TGTGCCAGCAGCTTATTCGAACTAGCGGGTCCCATGGGGACCTACGAGCAGTACTTC. Its translation: CASSLFELAGPMGTYEQYF.

V usage is TRBV6-6 and J usage is TRBJ2-7, with TRBD1 as a possible D gene (6 bases). The V end was cut by 6 bases, the J end by 2 bases, with 14 bases between. The CDR3 has 14 residues. Germline CDR1 is MNHNY and CDR2 is SVGAGI (reference sequence). The CDR3 loop is CASSPDRLPYEQYF. The CDR3 DNA reads as TGTGCCAGCAGCCCCGACAGGCTCCCCTACGAGCAGTACTTC.

The chain carries TRBV5-1 and TRBJ2-5; TRBD1 aligns across 7 bases. V was pared by 4 bases and J by 7 bases, with 10 bases of the junction left unmatched. Germline loops: CDR1 SGHRS, CDR2 YFSETQ. The CDR3 runs to 14 residues. CDR3 in amino acids: CASSLGDSPRTQYF. CDR3 in DNA: TGCGCCAGCAGCCTGGGGGACAGTCCGAGGACCCAGTACTTC.

J is TRBJ2-5 and V is TRBV11-1; unclear D gene. The V and J ends lost 4 bases and 9 bases respectively, with 15 bases between them. Germline V lookup: CDR1 SGHAT, CDR2 FQDESV (reference sequence). The CDR3 is 13 amino acids. The CDR3 region is CASSWETRRPQYF. The CDR3 DNA sequence: TGTGCCAGCAGCTGGGAAACCCGGCGGCCCCAGTACTTC.

The chain is built from TRBV19 and TRBJ2-1; D is possibly TRBD1 (5 bases). Germline assignment: CDR1 LNHDA and CDR2 SQIVND (reference sequence). The CDR3 spans 14 residues. Trimming cost V 4 bases and J 4 bases, with 11 bases left between them. CDR3 in DNA: TGTGCCAGTAGTACTTTAGCAGGGTACAATGAGCAGTTCTTC. This gives the protein CASSTLAGYNEQFF.

This chain uses TRBV15 with TRBJ2-2; D perhaps matches TRBD1 (6 bases). The CDR3 totals 14 residues. V was cut by 5 bases and J by 4 bases, with 11 bases left in between. CDR1 LNHNV and CDR2 YYDKDF come from the germline V gene (reference sequence). The CDR3 DNA is TGTGCCACCAGCCGCCTGGACAGCACCGGGGAGCTGTTTTTT. It yields the protein CATSRLDSTGELFF.

The CDR3 sequence: CASSASLMRRNSPLHF. The CDR3 DNA follows: TGTGCCAGCAGCGCCTCCTTGATGAGGAGAAATTCACCCCTCCACTTT. The rearrangement links TRBV2 to TRBJ1-6; the D is unclear. Germline V gene lookup returns CDR1 SNHLY and CDR2 FYNNEI. V dropped 6 bases and J dropped 7 bases, with 19 bases sitting between them. This CDR3 is built from 16 residues.

V and J are TRBV7-9 and TRBJ2-2; 9 nucleotides line up with TRBD1. Germline values: CDR1 SEHNR, CDR2 FQNEAQ (reference sequence). The CDR3 has 19 amino acids. The V segment lost 1 base and the J segment 0 bases; nucleotides outside the gene matches: 9. CDR3 loop: CASSLEAYRGLPNTGELFF. CDR3 in DNA: TGTGCCAGCAGCTTAGAAGCATACAGGGGGCTTCCGAACACCGGGGAGCTGTTTTTT. Drawing the rest from reference TRBV7-9 and TRBJ2-2, the complete variable domain is DTGVSQNPRHKITKRGQNVTFRCDPISEHNRLYWYRQTLGQGPEFLTYFQNEAQLEKSRLLSDRFSAERPKGSFSTLEIQRTEQGDSAMYLCASSLEAYRGLPNTGELFFGEGSRLTVL.

The chain uses TRBV7-3 and TRBJ2-3; D call uncertain. Germline CDR1 SGHTA, CDR2 FQGTGA. V lost 2 bases, J lost 6 bases, and 6 bases lay in between. The CDR3 spans 12 residues. The CDR3 DNA is TGTGCCAGCAGCTTATCGGCGGATACGCAGTATTTT. As protein: CASSLSADTQYF.

The rearrangement uses TRBV14 and TRBJ2-7; perhaps D is TRBD1 or TRBD2 (5 bases each). This CDR3 has 15 amino acids. V lost 2 bases and J lost 6, with 17 bases in between. Germline V gene lookup returns CDR1 SGHDN and CDR2 FVKESK. The CDR3 DNA sequence: TGTGCCAGCAGCCAACAACCGGGACCAGCCGGCGAGCAGTACTTC. This gives the protein CASSQQPGPAGEQYF.

The chain combines TRBV19 with TRBJ1-6, with a tentative D call TRBD1 (5 bases). This CDR3 is 14 amino acids long. Germline V gene lookup returns CDR1 LNHDA and CDR2 SQIVND (reference sequence). Trimming took 5 bases from V and 6 from J, leaving 11 bases between them. CDR3 protein: CASSLRGRNSPLHF. In nucleotides, the CDR3 is TGTGCCAGTAGTCTCCGGGGCCGTAATTCACCCCTCCACTTT.

Note on this clone: Other DNA variants within this sample encode the same CDR3. The rearrangement links TRBV6-4 to TRBJ2-5; TRBD1 matches at 10 bases. Germline CDR1 reads MRHNA; CDR2 reads SNTAGT. J was trimmed by 4 bases and V by 5 bases; bases with no gene match: 1. The CDR3 is 13 amino acids. CDR3 protein: CASSRDRGETQYF. The CDR3 nucleotides are TGTGCCAGCAGTCGGGACAGGGGAGAGACCCAGTACTTC.

About this clone itself: Within the sample, other DNA sequences also encode this same CDR3. The V and J genes are TRBV4-1 and TRBJ2-3; possible D gene TRBD2, 5 bases. Germline V CDR1 and CDR2: MGHRA, YSYEKL. The V end was cut by 0 bases, the J end by 0 bases, with 10 bases between. The CDR3 covers 16 residues. The CDR3 here is CASSQERAVSTDTQYF. In DNA form, the CDR3 reads TGCGCCAGCAGCCAAGAGAGGGCAGTTAGCACAGATACGCAGTATTTT.

The chain combines TRBV19 with TRBJ1-2, with D unclear. The CDR3 totals 16 residues. V gave up 5 bases and J gave up 1 base, with 17 bases separating them. Germline CDR1 and CDR2: LNHDA and SQIVND (reference sequence). CDR3 residues: CASSPPGPLLNYGYTF. The CDR3 bases are TGTGCCAGTAGTCCACCGGGTCCTCTCCTTAACTATGGCTACACCTTC.

Here the CDR3 reads CAWTRERNSPLHF. The DNA for the CDR3 is TGTGCCTGGACTCGGGAGAGAAATTCACCCCTCCACTTT. This sequence joins TRBV30 and TRBJ1-6; D uncertain. V dropped 4 bases and J dropped 7 bases, with 11 bases sitting between them. Germline CDR1 GTSNPN, CDR2 SVGIG (reference sequence). The CDR3 totals 13 residues.

The CDR3 loop reads CASSYANRGLGTEAFF. The CDR3 nucleotides are TGTGCCAGCAGTTATGCAAACAGGGGGCTCGGCACTGAAGCTTTCTTT. V is TRBV6-5 and J is TRBJ1-1, with 9 bases identical to TRBD1. CDR1 is MNHEY and CDR2 is SVGAGI in the germline V gene. The CDR3 covers 16 residues. The ends lost 3 bases at V and 4 bases at J; junction bases unmatched: 9.

The J gene is TRBJ2-2, the V gene TRBV9; 9 positions agree with TRBD1. Germline V gives CDR1 SGDLS, CDR2 YYNGEE. V was clipped by 4 bases and J by 2 bases; unmatched bases: 6. CDR3 length: 16 residues. This CDR3 is CASSTGQGGNTGELFF. As DNA, the CDR3 is TGTGCCAGCAGCACGGGACAGGGCGGCAACACCGGGGAGCTGTTTTTT.

Points on this clone: Other DNA sequences of this sample code for an identical CDR3. CDR3 sequence (DNA): TGCGCCAGCAGCCTGGAGGGAGGCAATCAGCCCCAGCATTTT. Its protein is CASSLEGGNQPQHF. The chain links TRBV5-1 to TRBJ1-5, with D uncertain. CDR3 length: 14 residues. V was cut by 4 bases and J by 2 bases, with 10 bases left in between. Per germline, CDR1 SGHRS and CDR2 YFSETQ.

The CDR3 here is CASSARSREAFF. The CDR3 nucleotides are TGTGCCAGCAGCGCCCGATCTCGTGAAGCTTTCTTT. The chain links TRBV7-3 to TRBJ1-1; D gene unclear. CDR1 is SGHTA, CDR2 FQGTGA, per germline. The CDR3 has 12 amino acids. Deletions cut 5 bases from V and 7 bases from J, with 11 bases between.

The chain joins TRBV24-1 to TRBJ1-2; TRBD1 matches at 7 bases. The trim removed 2 bases at V and 6 bases at J, leaving 5 bases unmatched. From germline, CDR1 is KGHDR and CDR2 SFDVKD. The length of the CDR3 is 14 residues. This CDR3 is CATSDSTGNNGYTF. CDR3 nucleotides: TGTGCCACCAGTGATTCGACAGGGAACAATGGCTACACCTTC.

This chain connects TRBV5-4 to TRBJ1-2; D may be TRBD1 (6 bases). Trimming pared 6 bases from V and 3 bases from J, leaving 18 bases between. CDR1 is SGHNT, CDR2 YYREEE, per germline (reference sequence). The CDR3 has 15 amino acids. For the CDR3, the DNA is TGTGCCAGCACCCCCTCGGCAGGGGCAGACTATGGCTACACCTTC. This codes for CASTPSAGADYGYTF.

There are a few counts of this clone. The chain is built from TRBV3-1 (or the pseudogene TRBV3-2) and TRBJ1-6, with 9 bases aligning to TRBD1. V shed 5 bases and J 9 bases; nucleotides not matched to a gene: 5. This CDR3 comprises 14 residues. Germline V gene sequence: CDR1 LGHDT, CDR2 YNNKEL (reference sequence). DNA for the CDR3: TGTGCCAGCAGCTTGGGACAGGGAGCTTCACCCCTCCACTTT. This encodes CASSLGQGASPLHF.

This sequence joins TRBV5-5 and TRBJ1-2; a weak D match, TRBD1 (5 bases). CDR1 is SGHKS, CDR2 YYEKEE, per germline (reference sequence). CDR3 length: 13 amino acids. Trimming removed 4 bases from V and 4 bases from J, with 11 bases in between. The CDR3 reads CASSLRGAYGYTF. CDR3 nucleotides: TGTGCCAGCAGCCTGAGGGGAGCCTATGGCTACACCTTC.

This clone was detected only once. The V call is TRBV5-1, the J call TRBJ1-6; TRBD1 matches 7 bases. V dropped 2 bases and J dropped 8; count of bases not matched to a gene: 7. This CDR3 is 15 amino acids long. Germline CDR1 reads SGHRS; CDR2 reads YFSETQ. As DNA, the CDR3 is TGCGCCAGCAGCTTCCGGGACAGAGGGGATTCACCCCTCCACTTT. Its protein is CASSFRDRGDSPLHF.

The V gene is TRBV30, the J gene TRBJ1-1; possibly TRBD1 for D (5 bases). CDR1 GTSNPN and CDR2 SVGIG come from the germline V gene (reference sequence). Trimming stripped 4 bases from V and 5 bases from J, with 20 bases between. The CDR3 totals 15 residues. Written as DNA, the CDR3 is TGTGCCTGGACAGCCTATGTTGGGGGGAAAACTGAAGCTTTCTTT. Its translation is CAWTAYVGGKTEAFF.